Following are 21 T cell receptor beta chains from one sample sequenced in a study of blood T cell repertoires in COVID-19. The table came from immunoSEQ multiplex PCR; TCRdb's copy has only in-frame clones and leaves some out. Of roughly 280,000 clones listed, around nine tenths are singletons. Sequenced sample: PBMCs or T cells enriched from blood (not recorded which). The origin of the receptors is a woman between 55 and 75 years old who had recovered from COVID-19.

The CDR3 nucleotides read TGTGCCAGCAGCTTCGGGGACACGATAGTTGCAACTAATGAAAAACTGTTTTTT. Protein product: CASSFGDTIVATNEKLFF. The rearrangement joins TRBV5-5 to TRBJ1-4; tentatively, D is TRBD1 (6 bases). The V and J ends lost 2 bases and 0 bases respectively, with 17 bases between them. The germline CDR1 and CDR2 sequences are SGHKS and YYEKEE (reference sequence). This CDR3 is built from 18 residues.

Only a few counts were recorded for this clone. V is TRBV28 and J is TRBJ1-4, with D perhaps TRBD1 (6 bases). Germline CDR1 and CDR2: MDHEN and SYDVKM. Trimming stripped 11 bases from V and 6 bases from J, with 16 bases between. The length of the CDR3 is 13 residues. The CDR3 spells CASGVARYEKLFF. The CDR3 DNA reads as TGTGCCTCAGGGGTCGCGAGGTATGAAAAACTGTTTTTT.

The chain has TRBV28 and TRBJ1-1; 7 bases map to TRBD1. The ends lost 5 bases at V and 8 bases at J; junction bases unmatched: 14. The CDR3 loop spans 15 amino acids. Germline V lookup: CDR1 MDHEN, CDR2 SYDVKM. The CDR3 spells CASSNTGAGVGEAFF. CDR3 bases: TGTGCCAGCAGTAACACAGGGGCGGGCGTTGGGGAAGCTTTCTTT.

V usage is TRBV7-9 and J usage is TRBJ1-5, with unresolved D. The germline V gene encodes CDR1 SEHNR and CDR2 FQNEAQ (reference sequence). CDR3 length equals 13 residues. Deletions cut 3 bases from V and 7 bases from J, with 10 bases between. The CDR3 sequence is CASSFGEGQPQHF. The CDR3 DNA reads as TGTGCCAGCAGCTTCGGCGAGGGACAGCCCCAGCATTTT.

This clone has just one count. V is TRBV9 and J is TRBJ2-5, with TRBD2 matching over 7 bases. The CDR3 sequence is 15 residues long. Germline V gene lookup returns CDR1 SGDLS and CDR2 YYNGEE. With 2 bases clipped from V and 5 bases from J, the junction kept 9 bases outside the gene matches. The CDR3 loop is CASSVTSARWETQYF. CDR3 nucleotides: TGTGCCAGCAGCGTTACTAGCGCCCGATGGGAGACCCAGTACTTC.

The chain joins TRBV4-1 to TRBJ2-7; 9 bases agree with TRBD2. This CDR3 spans 15 amino acids. V trimming: 2 bases; J trimming: 2 bases; junction bases outside the gene matches: 4. The germline V gene has CDR1 MGHRA and CDR2 YSYEKL. The CDR3 nucleotides are TGCGCCAGCAGCCAACTTAGCGGGGGCCCCTACGAGCAGTACTTC. Protein: CASSQLSGGPYEQYF.

Only one count was recorded for this clone. The rearrangement links TRBV3-1 (or the pseudogene TRBV3-2) to TRBJ2-3, with D hard to call. The CDR3 is made up of 13 amino acids. The V and J ends lost 1 base and 11 bases respectively, with 13 bases between them. The V gene's germline CDR1 is LGHDT and CDR2 YNNKEL (reference sequence). The CDR3 sequence is CASSQVPAMRQYF. The CDR3 DNA follows: TGTGCCAGCAGCCAAGTCCCCGCGATGAGGCAGTATTTT.

The chain uses TRBV28 and TRBJ1-2, with 12 positions matching TRBD1. V trimming: 7 bases; J trimming: 8 bases; junction bases outside the gene matches: 14. This CDR3 contains 16 residues. The germline gives CDR1 MDHEN, CDR2 SYDVKM. The CDR3 reads CASTPTPGQGARGYTF. The DNA for the CDR3 is TGTGCCAGCACTCCTACTCCGGGACAGGGGGCGCGGGGCTACACCTTC.

V usage is TRBV11-1 and J usage is TRBJ1-1, with D hard to call. V dropped 5 bases and J dropped 1 base, with 14 bases sitting between them. The CDR3 runs 15 residues. Germline values: CDR1 SGHAT, CDR2 FQDESV (reference sequence). CDR3 residues: CASSRHEQENTEAFF. In DNA, the CDR3 is TGTGCCAGCAGCCGCCACGAGCAGGAGAACACTGAAGCTTTCTTT.

The rearrangement links TRBV5-1 to TRBJ2-1, with 9 bases identical to TRBD2. Germline V gene sequence: CDR1 SGHRS, CDR2 YFSETQ. The CDR3 runs to 15 residues. With V trimmed by 0 bases and J by 9 bases, 7 bases remained unmatched. CDR3: CASSLVASGEAEQFF. In DNA form, the CDR3 reads TGCGCCAGCAGCTTGGTGGCTAGCGGGGAGGCTGAGCAGTTCTTC.

The sample holds a few counts of this clone. The chain joins TRBV6-5 to TRBJ2-7, with a weak D call TRBD1 (6 bases). With 6 bases removed from V and 0 bases from J, the gap between germline ends came to 9 bases. The CDR3 sequence is 13 residues long. Germline V gives CDR1 MNHEY, CDR2 SVGAGI. The CDR3 protein is CASSPGDSYEQYF. DNA of the CDR3: TGTGCCAGCAGCCCAGGGGACTCCTACGAGCAGTACTTC.

The chain recombines TRBV10-3 with TRBJ1-2, with TRBD1 identical over 10 bases. The CDR3 is 12 amino acids. CDR1 is ENHRY, CDR2 SYGVKD, per germline. V lost 10 bases, J lost 6 bases, and 5 bases stayed unmatched. The CDR3 spells CARRTGGDGYTF. The CDR3 DNA reads as TGTGCCAGAAGGACAGGGGGTGATGGCTACACCTTC.

This chain joins TRBV30 and TRBJ1-5, with 7 bases that match TRBD1. V trimming: 0 bases; J trimming: 5 bases; junction bases outside the gene matches: 7. The CDR3 sequence is 15 residues long. Germline loops: CDR1 GTSNPN, CDR2 SVGIG (reference sequence). The chain's CDR3 is CAWSVQGFLDQPQHF. The CDR3, as DNA: TGTGCCTGGAGTGTACAGGGGTTTTTGGATCAGCCCCAGCATTTT.

This clone was seen only a few times. V is TRBV7-9 and J is TRBJ1-1; D not certain. The CDR3 runs 11 residues. Trimming left V 5 bases short and J 1 base short, with 2 bases between. The germline V gene has CDR1 SEHNR and CDR2 FQNEAQ (reference sequence). As DNA, the CDR3 is TGTGCCAGCAGCCGGAACACTGAAGCTTTCTTT. Translation: CASSRNTEAFF.

The chain combines TRBV11-2 with TRBJ2-5, with 12 bases identical to TRBD1. V shed 5 bases and J 4 bases; nucleotides not matched to a gene: 2. This CDR3 has 14 residues. Germline assignment: CDR1 SGHAT and CDR2 FQNNGV. The CDR3 loop reads CASSMGQGAETQYF. In nucleotides, the CDR3 is TGTGCCAGCAGCATGGGACAGGGGGCAGAGACCCAGTACTTC.

This chain links TRBV5-8 with TRBJ2-7, with 8 bases fitting TRBD2. With V trimmed by 5 bases and J by 3 bases, 7 bases remained unmatched. Germline values: CDR1 SGHTS, CDR2 YDEGEE. This CDR3 has 14 residues. CDR3 coding DNA: TGTGCCAGCAGTTTTAGCGGGACTATCTACGAGCAGTACTTC. This sequence encodes CASSFSGTIYEQYF.

This clone has a single count. The rearrangement links TRBV11-2 to TRBJ2-7, with a tentative D call TRBD1 (6 bases). The V and J ends lost 5 bases and 7 bases respectively, with 15 bases between them. The germline gives CDR1 SGHAT, CDR2 FQNNGV. The CDR3 has 13 amino acids. CDR3 amino acids: CASSSRGLGEQYF. CDR3 bases: TGTGCCAGCAGCAGCAGGGGTTTGGGAGAGCAGTACTTC.

The gene calls are TRBV5-1 and TRBJ2-1, with 7 bases lining up with TRBD2. CDR1 and CDR2 from the germline V gene are SGHRS and YFSETQ. This CDR3 comprises 15 residues. Trimming cost V 3 bases and J 6 bases; bases outside gene matches: 9. This chain's CDR3 is CASSSGLGRANEQFF. For the CDR3, the DNA is TGCGCCAGCAGCTCCGGACTAGGTCGAGCCAATGAGCAGTTCTTC.

This clone appeared a single time. The chain has TRBV28 and TRBJ2-2, with D hard to call. Germline assignment: CDR1 MDHEN and CDR2 SYDVKM. The CDR3 has 15 amino acids. V lost 7 bases and J lost 6, with 18 bases in between. The CDR3, as DNA: TGTGCCAGCAAACGAGCGTACGGTTCCCCCGGGGAGCTGTTTTTT. This encodes CASKRAYGSPGELFF.

V usage is TRBV29-1 and J usage is TRBJ2-1, with a tentative D call TRBD1 (6 bases). Germline V gene data show CDR1 as SQVTM and CDR2 as ANQGSEA. V lost 4 bases and J 2 bases, leaving 12 bases between the germline ends. The CDR3 contains 14 residues. CDR3 coding DNA: TGCAGCGTTGCAGGGGCCAATCCCTACAATGAGCAGTTCTTC. It encodes CSVAGANPYNEQFF.

The chain combines TRBV5-1 with TRBJ1-1; 10 bases are a match to TRBD1. This CDR3 spans 18 amino acids. Germline V gives CDR1 SGHRS, CDR2 YFSETQ. The V and J ends lost 2 bases and 0 bases, in that order; junction bases with no gene match: 10. In DNA, the CDR3 is TGCGCCAGCAGCTTTCTATTGGGGACAGGGGACATGAACACTGAAGCTTTCTTT. It yields the protein CASSFLLGTGDMNTEAFF.